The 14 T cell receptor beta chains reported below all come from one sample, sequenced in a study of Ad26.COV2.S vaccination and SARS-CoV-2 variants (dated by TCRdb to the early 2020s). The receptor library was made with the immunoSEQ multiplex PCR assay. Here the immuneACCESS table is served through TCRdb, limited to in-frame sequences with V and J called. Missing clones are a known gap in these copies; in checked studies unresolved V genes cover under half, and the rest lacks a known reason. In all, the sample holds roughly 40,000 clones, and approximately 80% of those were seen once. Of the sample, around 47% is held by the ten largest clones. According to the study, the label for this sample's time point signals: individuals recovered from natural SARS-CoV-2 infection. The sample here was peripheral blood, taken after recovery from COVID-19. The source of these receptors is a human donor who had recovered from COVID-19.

The CDR3 region is CAISGLGTGAGYTF. In DNA form, the CDR3 reads TGTGCCATCAGTGGCCTTGGGACAGGTGCCGGCTACACCTTC. V and J are TRBV10-3 and TRBJ1-2; TRBD1 matches 8 bases. The ends lost 4 bases at V and 8 bases at J; junction bases unmatched: 9. The CDR3 is made up of 14 amino acids. From germline, CDR1 is ENHRY and CDR2 SYGVKD.

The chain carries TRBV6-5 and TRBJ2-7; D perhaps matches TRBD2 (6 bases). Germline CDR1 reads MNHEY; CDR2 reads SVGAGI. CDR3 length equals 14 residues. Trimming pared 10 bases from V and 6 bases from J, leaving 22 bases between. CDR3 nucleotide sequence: TGTGCCAAGGCGGGGAAGGTATTGAAGGGCGAGCAGTACGTC. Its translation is CAKAGKVLKGEQYV.

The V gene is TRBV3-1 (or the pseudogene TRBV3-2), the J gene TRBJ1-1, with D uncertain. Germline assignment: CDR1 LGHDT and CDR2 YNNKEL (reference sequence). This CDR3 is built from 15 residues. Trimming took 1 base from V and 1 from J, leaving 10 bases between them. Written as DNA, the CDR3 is TGTGCCAGCAGCCAAGTGCCTCAAGGGAACACTGAAGCTTTCTTT. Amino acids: CASSQVPQGNTEAFF.

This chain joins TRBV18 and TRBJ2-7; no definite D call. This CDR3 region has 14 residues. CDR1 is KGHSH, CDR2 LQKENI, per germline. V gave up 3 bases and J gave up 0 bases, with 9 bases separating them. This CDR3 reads CASSPPRSSYEQYF. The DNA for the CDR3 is TGTGCCAGCTCACCCCCCAGGAGCTCCTACGAGCAGTACTTC.

The CDR3 loop reads CAIARLPLGSVAFF. CDR3 bases: TGTGCCATCGCCCGCCTTCCCCTCGGGAGTGTAGCTTTCTTT. This chain joins TRBV6-5 and TRBJ1-1; D is undetermined. V gave up 10 bases and J gave up 10 bases, with 25 bases separating them. Germline V gene data show CDR1 as MNHEY and CDR2 as SVGAGI. This CDR3 contains 14 residues.

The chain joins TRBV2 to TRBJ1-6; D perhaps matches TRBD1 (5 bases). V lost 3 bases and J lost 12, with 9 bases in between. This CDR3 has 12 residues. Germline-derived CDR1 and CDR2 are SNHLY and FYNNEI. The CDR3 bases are TGTGCCAGCAGTGAGGGTGGGGGACCCCTCCACTTT. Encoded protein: CASSEGGGPLHF.

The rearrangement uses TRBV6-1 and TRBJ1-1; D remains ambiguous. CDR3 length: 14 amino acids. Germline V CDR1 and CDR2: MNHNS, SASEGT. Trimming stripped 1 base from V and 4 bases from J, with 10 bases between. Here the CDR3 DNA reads TGTGCCAGCAGTGAAGGGCCAAGGGTCACTGAAGCTTTCTTT. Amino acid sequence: CASSEGPRVTEAFF.

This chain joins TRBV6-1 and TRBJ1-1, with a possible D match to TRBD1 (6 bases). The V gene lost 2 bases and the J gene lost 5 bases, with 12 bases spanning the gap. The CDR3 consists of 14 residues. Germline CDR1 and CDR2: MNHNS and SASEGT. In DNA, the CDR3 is TGTGCCAGCAGTGAATTTACAGGGATGACTGAAGCTTTCTTT. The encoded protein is CASSEFTGMTEAFF.

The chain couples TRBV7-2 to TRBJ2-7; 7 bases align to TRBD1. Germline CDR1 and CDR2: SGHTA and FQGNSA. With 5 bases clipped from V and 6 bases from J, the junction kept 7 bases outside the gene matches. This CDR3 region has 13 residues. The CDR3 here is CASSTTGQGEQYF. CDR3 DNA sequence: TGTGCCAGCAGCACGACAGGGCAGGGCGAGCAGTACTTC.

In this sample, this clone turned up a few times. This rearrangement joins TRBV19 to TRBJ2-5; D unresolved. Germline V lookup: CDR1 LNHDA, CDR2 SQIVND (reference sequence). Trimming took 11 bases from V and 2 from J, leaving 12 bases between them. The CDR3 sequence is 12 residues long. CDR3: CAPLGFQETQYF. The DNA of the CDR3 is TGTGCCCCCTTGGGCTTTCAAGAGACCCAGTACTTC.

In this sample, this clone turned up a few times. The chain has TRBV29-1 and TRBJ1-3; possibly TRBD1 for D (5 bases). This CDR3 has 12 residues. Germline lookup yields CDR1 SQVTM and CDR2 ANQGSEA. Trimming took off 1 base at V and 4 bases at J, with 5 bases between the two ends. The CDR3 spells CSVEAGGNTIYF. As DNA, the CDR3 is TGCAGCGTTGAAGCAGGGGGAAACACCATATATTTT.

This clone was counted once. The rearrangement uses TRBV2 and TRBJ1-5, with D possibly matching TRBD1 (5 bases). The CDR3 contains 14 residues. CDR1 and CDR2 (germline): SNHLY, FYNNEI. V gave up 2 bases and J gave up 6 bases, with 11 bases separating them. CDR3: CASSEQGGSQPQHF. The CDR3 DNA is TGTGCCAGCAGTGAACAGGGAGGAAGTCAGCCCCAGCATTTT.

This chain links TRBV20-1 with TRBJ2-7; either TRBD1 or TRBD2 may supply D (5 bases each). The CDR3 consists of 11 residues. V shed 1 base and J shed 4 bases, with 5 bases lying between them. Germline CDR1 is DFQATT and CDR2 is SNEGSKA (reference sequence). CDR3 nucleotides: TGCAGTGCTAGAGGGGGGTACGAGCAGTACTTC. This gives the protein CSARGGYEQYF.

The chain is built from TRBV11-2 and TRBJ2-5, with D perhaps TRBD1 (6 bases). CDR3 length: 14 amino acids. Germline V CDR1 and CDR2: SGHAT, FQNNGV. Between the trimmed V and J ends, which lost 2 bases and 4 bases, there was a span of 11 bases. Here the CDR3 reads CASSLSGQIETQYF. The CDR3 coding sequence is TGTGCCAGCAGCTTATCGGGACAAATAGAGACCCAGTACTTC.